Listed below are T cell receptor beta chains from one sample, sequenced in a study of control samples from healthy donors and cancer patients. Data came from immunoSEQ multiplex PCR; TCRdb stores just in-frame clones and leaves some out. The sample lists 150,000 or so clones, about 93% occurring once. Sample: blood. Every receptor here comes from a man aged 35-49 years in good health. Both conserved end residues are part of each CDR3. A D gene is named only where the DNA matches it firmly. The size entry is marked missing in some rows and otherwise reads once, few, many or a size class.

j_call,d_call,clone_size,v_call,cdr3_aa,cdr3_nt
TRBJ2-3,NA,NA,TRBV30,CAWSVLRVRDTQYF,TGTGCCTGGAGTGTACTCAGGGTTAGAGATACGCAGTATTTT
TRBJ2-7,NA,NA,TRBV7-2,CASSLKLGQLEQYF,TGTGCCAGCAGCCTGAAGTTGGGACAACTCGAGCAGTACTTC
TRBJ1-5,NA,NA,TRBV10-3,CAISESIIGDQPQHF,TGTGCCATCAGTGAGTCGATAATTGGGGATCAGCCCCAGCATTTT
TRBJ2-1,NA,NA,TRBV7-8,CASSLARRNEQFF,TGTGCCAGCAGCTTAGCGAGACGCAATGAGCAGTTCTTC
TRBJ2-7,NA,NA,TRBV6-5,CASTLGRGLTYEQYF,TGTGCCAGCACCCTGGGTAGGGGTTTAACCTACGAGCAGTACTTC
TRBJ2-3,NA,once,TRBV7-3,CASSLSGADTQYF,TGTGCCAGCAGCTTAAGTGGGGCAGATACGCAGTATTTT
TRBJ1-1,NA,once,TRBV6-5,CASRGVTEAFF,TGTGCCAGTAGAGGGGTTACTGAAGCTTTCTTT
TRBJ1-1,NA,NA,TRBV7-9,CASSFEGTEAFF,TGTGCCAGCAGCTTCGAAGGGACTGAAGCTTTCTTT
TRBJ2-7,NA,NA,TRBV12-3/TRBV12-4,CASTGGPYEQYF,TGTGCCAGCACGGGCGGCCCCTACGAGCAGTACTTC
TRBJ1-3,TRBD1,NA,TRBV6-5,CASSSRGRGNTIYF,TGTGCCAGCAGTTCCAGGGGGAGGGGAAACACCATATATTTT
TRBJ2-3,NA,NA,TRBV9,CASSVDQGRGTDTQYF,TGTGCCAGCAGCGTAGACCAGGGGAGGGGCACAGATACGCAGTATTTT
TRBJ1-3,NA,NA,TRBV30,CAWSGGPKNWDTIYF,TGTGCCTGGAGTGGGGGACCGAAAAACTGGGACACCATATATTTT
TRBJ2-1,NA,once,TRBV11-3,CASSLSPLASEQFF,TGTGCCAGCAGCTTGAGCCCGCTAGCTAGTGAGCAGTTCTTC
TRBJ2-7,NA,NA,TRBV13,CASSIDRTYEQYF,TGTGCCAGCAGCATTGACAGGACCTACGAGCAGTACTTC
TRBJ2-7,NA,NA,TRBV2,CASSPDSPLGYF,TGTGCCAGCAGTCCTGACAGCCCGTTAGGGTACTTC
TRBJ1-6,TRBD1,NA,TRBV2,CASSAEQGARNSPLHF,TGTGCCAGCAGCGCCGAGCAGGGGGCTCGGAATTCACCCCTCCACTTT
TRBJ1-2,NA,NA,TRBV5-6,CASSLDKGDGYTF,TGTGCCAGCAGCTTGGACAAGGGGGATGGCTACACCTTC
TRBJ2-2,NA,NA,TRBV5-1,CASSPAVENAGELFF,TGCGCCAGCAGCCCCGCAGTGGAGAACGCCGGGGAGCTGTTTTTT
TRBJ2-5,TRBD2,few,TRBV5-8,CASTLGTSAWETQYF,TGTGCCAGCACCTTAGGGACTAGCGCCTGGGAGACCCAGTACTTC
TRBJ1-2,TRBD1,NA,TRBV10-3,CAISRGAMAGNYGYTF,TGTGCCATCAGCAGGGGGGCAATGGCCGGTAACTATGGCTACACCTTC
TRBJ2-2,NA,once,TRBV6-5,CASSYGVRTGELFF,TGTGCCAGCAGTTACGGGGTCAGGACCGGGGAGCTGTTTTTT
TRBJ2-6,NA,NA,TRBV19,CASSFDILSGANVLTF,TGTGCCAGTAGTTTCGACATCCTCTCTGGGGCCAACGTCCTGACTTTC
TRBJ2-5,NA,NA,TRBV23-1,CAILVETQYF,TGCGCCATCTTAGTCGAGACCCAGTACTTC
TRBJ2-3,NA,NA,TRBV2,CASGPLARDTQYF,TGTGCCAGCGGACCCTTGGCAAGGGATACGCAGTATTTT
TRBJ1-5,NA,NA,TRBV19,CASSIGRNRPFSNQPQHF,TGTGCCAGTAGTATAGGAAGAAACCGACCCTTCAGCAATCAGCCCCAGCATTTT
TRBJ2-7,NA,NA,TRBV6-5,CASSYGGAVYEQYF,TGTGCCAGCAGTTACGGCGGGGCAGTCTACGAGCAGTACTTC
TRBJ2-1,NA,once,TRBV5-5,CASSGDTYNEQFF,TGTGCCAGCAGCGGGGACACTTACAATGAGCAGTTCTTC